The present TCR beta chain was sequenced within a study of CD8 T cells in Susac syndrome. Study results and limitations: That the number of individuals in its TCR sequencing and HLA analysis was relatively small was acknowledged by the study.

Sequencing targeted TCR beta in T cells from blood (CD8+ and CD4+). The CD8+ and CD4+ T cells were isolated magnetically using a negative isolation approach, whereas the TEMRA cells were enriched by FACS. Random hexamers were used to reverse transcribe 0.5 to 1 ug of RNA. Amplification of TCR beta CDR3 by immunoSEQ multiplex PCR spanned 54 Vbeta and 13 Jbeta. TCRdb reprocessed the immunoSEQ multiplex PCR reads via MiXCR and lists one record per CDR3 protein. The profile shows more than 150,000 distinct CDR3 sequences, 85% to 95% of them singletons. The ends lost 4 bases at V and 0 bases at J; junction bases unmatched: 3. The CDR3 is made up of 15 amino acids. The germline gives CDR1 KGHDR, CDR2 SFDVKD. About this clonotype: Its antigen is unknown.

The genes are TRBV24-1 and TRBJ2-3; 7 bases match TRBD2. This receptor was taken from a human donor with multiple sclerosis. Specimen: CD8+ T cells from PBMCs. The CDR3 DNA sequence: TGTGCCACCAGTGACCGCGGGGGAAGCACAGATACGCAGTATTTT. It translates to CATSDRGGSTDTQYF.